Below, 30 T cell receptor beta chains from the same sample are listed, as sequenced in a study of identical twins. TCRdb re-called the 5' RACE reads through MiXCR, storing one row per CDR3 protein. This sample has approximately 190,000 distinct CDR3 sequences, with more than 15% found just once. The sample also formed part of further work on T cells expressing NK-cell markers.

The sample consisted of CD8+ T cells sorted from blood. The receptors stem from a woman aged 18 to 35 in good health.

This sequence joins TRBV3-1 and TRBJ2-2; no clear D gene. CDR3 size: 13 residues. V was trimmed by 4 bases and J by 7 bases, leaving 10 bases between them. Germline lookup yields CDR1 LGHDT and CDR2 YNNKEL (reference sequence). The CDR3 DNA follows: TGTGCCAGCAGCCCCGTCGCGATCGGGGAGCTGTTTTTT. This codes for CASSPVAIGELFF.

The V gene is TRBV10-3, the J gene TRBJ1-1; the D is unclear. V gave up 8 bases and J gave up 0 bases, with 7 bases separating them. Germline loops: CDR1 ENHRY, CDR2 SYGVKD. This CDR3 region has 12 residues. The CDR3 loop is CAIHDLNTEAFF. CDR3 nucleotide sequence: TGTGCCATCCATGATTTGAACACTGAAGCTTTCTTT.

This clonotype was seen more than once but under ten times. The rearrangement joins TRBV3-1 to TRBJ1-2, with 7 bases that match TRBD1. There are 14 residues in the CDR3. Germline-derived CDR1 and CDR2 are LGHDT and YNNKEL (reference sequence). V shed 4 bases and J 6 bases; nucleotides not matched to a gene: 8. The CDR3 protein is CASSPQGGPHGYTF. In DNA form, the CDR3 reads TGTGCCAGCAGCCCCCAGGGGGGGCCCCATGGCTACACCTTC. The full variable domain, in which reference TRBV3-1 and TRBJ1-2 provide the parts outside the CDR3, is DTAVSQTPKYLVTQMGNDKSIKCEQNLGHDTMYWYKQDSKKFLKIMFSYNNKELIINETVPNRFSPKSPDKAHLNLHINSLELGDSAVYFCASSPQGGPHGYTFGSGTRLTVV.

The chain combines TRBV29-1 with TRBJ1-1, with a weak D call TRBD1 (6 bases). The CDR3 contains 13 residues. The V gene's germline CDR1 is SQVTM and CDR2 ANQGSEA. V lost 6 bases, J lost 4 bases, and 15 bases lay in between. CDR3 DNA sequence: TGCAGCGTCGCGGTCAGGGGAGTCACTGAAGCTTTCTTT. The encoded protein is CSVAVRGVTEAFF.

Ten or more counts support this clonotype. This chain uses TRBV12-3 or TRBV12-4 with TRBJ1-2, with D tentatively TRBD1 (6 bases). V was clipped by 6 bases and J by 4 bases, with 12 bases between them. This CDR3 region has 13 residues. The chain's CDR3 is CASRPGHSYGYTF. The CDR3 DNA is TGTGCCAGCAGACCGGGACATAGCTATGGCTACACCTTC.

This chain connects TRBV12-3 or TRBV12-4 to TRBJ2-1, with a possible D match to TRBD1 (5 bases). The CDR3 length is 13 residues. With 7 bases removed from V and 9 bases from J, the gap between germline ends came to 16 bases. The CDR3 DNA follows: TGTGCCAGCACATTTACAGGTTCAAGTGAGCAGTTCTTC. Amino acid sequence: CASTFTGSSEQFF.

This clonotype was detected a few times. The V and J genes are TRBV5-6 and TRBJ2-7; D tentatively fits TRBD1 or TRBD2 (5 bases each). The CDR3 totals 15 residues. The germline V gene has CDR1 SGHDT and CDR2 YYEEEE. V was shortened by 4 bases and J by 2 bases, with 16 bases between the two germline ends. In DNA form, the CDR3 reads TGTGCCAGCAGCCCAATACCAGGGAGTCCCTACGAGCAGTACTTC. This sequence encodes CASSPIPGSPYEQYF.

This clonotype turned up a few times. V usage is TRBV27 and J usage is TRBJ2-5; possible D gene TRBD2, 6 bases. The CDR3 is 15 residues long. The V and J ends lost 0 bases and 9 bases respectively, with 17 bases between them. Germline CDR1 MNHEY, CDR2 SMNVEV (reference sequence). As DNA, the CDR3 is TGTGCCAGCAGTTTATCAGTAGGGGCCCCGGGGGCCCAGTACTTC. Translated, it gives CASSLSVGAPGAQYF.

CDR3 protein: CSARESWEQFF. CDR3 nucleotide sequence: TGCAGTGCTAGAGAAAGTTGGGAGCAGTTCTTC. The chain couples TRBV20-1 to TRBJ2-1; D is ambiguous. Germline loops: CDR1 DFQATT, CDR2 SNEGSKA (reference sequence). V was pared by 0 bases and J by 10 bases, with 7 bases between. The CDR3 covers 11 residues.

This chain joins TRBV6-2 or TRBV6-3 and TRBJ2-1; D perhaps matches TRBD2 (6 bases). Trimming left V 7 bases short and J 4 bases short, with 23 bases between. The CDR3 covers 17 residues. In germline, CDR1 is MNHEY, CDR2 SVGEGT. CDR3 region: CASTERRGARLYNEQFF. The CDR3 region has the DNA TGTGCCAGCACCGAGCGGCGCGGGGCTAGATTATACAATGAGCAGTTCTTC.

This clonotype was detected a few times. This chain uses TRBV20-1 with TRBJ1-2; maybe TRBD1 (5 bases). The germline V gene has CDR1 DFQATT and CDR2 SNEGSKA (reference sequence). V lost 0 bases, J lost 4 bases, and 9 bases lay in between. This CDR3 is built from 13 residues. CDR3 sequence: CSAREQGLYGYTF. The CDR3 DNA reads TGCAGTGCTAGAGAGCAGGGTCTCTATGGCTACACCTTC.

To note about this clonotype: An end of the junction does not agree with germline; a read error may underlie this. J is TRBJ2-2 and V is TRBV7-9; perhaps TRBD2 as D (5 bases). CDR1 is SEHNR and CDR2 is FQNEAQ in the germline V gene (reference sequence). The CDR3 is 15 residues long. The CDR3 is CASSRTERNTGDLFF. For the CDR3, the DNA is TGTGCCAGCAGCAGGACGGAGAGGAACACCGGGGATCTGTTTTTT.

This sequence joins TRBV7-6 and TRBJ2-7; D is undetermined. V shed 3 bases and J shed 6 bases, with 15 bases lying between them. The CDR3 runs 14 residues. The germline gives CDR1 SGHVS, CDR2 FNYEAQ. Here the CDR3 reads CASSFGNINAEQYF. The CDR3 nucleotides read TGTGCCAGCAGCTTTGGGAACATCAACGCCGAGCAGTACTTC.

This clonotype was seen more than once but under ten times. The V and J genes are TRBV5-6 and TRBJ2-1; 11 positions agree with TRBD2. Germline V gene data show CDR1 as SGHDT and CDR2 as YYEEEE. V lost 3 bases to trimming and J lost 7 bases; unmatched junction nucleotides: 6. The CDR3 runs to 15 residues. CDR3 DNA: TGTGCCAGCAGCTATCTAGCGGGAGGTATGAATGAGCAGTTCTTC. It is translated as CASSYLAGGMNEQFF.

The CDR3 DNA is TGTGCCAGCAGTTACTCGTCCCGGAACTACGAGCAGTACTTC. This translates into CASSYSSRNYEQYF. The genes are TRBV6-5 and TRBJ2-7; unclear D gene. The germline V gene has CDR1 MNHEY and CDR2 SVGAGI. The length of the CDR3 is 14 residues. The V gene lost 0 bases and the J gene lost 3 bases, with 9 bases spanning the gap.

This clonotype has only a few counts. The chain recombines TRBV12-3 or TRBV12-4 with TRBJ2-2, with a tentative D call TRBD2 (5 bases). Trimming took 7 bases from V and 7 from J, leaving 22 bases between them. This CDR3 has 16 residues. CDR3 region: CASISSRVKEVGELFF. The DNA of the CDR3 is TGTGCCAGCATCTCAAGTCGGGTGAAGGAGGTCGGGGAGCTGTTTTTT.

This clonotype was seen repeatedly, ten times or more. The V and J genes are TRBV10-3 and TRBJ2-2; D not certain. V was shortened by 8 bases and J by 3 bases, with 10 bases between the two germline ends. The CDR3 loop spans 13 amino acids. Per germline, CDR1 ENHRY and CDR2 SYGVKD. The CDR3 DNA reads TGTGCCATCTTTAGTGGAGACACCGGGGAGCTGTTTTTT. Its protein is CAIFSGDTGELFF.

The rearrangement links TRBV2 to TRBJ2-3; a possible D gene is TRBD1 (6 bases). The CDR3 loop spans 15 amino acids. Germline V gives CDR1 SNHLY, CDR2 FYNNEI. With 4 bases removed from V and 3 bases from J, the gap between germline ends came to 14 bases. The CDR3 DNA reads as TGTGCCAGCAGTGTTGAAGGGGGTCTTACAGATACGCAGTATTTT. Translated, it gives CASSVEGGLTDTQYF.

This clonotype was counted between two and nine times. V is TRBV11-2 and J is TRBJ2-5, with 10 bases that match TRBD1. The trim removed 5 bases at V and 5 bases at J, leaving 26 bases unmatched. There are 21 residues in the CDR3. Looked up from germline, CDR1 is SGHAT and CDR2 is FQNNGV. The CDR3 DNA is TGTGCCAGCAGCCCACGATTCGGAGACCTTCCGGGACAGGGGCTTAGGGAGACCCAGTACTTC. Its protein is CASSPRFGDLPGQGLRETQYF.

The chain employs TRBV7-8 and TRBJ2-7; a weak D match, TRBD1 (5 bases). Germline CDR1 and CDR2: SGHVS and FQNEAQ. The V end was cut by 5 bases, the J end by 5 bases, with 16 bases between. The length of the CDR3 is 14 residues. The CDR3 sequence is CASSPSGRRDEQYF. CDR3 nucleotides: TGTGCCAGCAGCCCCTCAGGGCGTAGGGACGAGCAGTACTTC. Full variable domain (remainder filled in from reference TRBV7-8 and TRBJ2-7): GAGVSQSPRYKVAKRGQDVALRCDPISGHVSLFWYQQALGQGPEFLTYFQNEAQLDKSGLPSDRFFAERPEGSVSTLKIQRTQQEDSAVYLCASSPSGRRDEQYFGPGTRLTVT.

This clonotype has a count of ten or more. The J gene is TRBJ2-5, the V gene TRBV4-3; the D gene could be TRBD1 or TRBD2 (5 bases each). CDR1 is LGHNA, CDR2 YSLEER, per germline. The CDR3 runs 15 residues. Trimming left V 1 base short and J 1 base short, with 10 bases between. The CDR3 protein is CASSQVPGPQETQYF. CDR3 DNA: TGCGCCAGCAGCCAAGTACCGGGACCCCAAGAGACCCAGTACTTC.

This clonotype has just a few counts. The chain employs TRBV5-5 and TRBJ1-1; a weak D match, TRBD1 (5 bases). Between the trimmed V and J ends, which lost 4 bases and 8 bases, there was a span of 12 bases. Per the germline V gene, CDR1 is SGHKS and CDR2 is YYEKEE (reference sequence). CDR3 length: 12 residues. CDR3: CASSTDNNEAFF. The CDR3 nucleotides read TGTGCCAGCAGCACGGACAACAACGAAGCTTTCTTT.

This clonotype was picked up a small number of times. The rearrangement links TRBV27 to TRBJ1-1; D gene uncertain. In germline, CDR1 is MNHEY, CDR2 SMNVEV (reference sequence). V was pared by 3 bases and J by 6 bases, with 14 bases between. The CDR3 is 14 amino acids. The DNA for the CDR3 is TGTGCCAGCAGTTTTGGTTTTCCGACATCTGAAGCTTTCTTT. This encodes CASSFGFPTSEAFF.

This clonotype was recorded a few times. CDR3 amino acids: CASRGRFYEQYF. The CDR3 coding sequence is TGTGCCAGCAGGGGCCGCTTTTACGAGCAGTACTTC. The chain joins TRBV6-2 or TRBV6-3 to TRBJ2-7, with D uncertain. Trimming cost V 6 bases and J 4 bases, with 10 bases left between them. The CDR3 has 12 amino acids. Germline-derived CDR1 and CDR2 are MNHEY and SVGEGT.

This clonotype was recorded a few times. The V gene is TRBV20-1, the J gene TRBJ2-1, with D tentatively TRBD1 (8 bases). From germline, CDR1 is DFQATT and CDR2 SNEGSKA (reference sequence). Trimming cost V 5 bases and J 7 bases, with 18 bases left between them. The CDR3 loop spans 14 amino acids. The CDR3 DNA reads TGCAGTGCTCGATACAGGGGGGGCTTGAATGAGCAGTTCTTC. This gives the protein CSARYRGGLNEQFF.

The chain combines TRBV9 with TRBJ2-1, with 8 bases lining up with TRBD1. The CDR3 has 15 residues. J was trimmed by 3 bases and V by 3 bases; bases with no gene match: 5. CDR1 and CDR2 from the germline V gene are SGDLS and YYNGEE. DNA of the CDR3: TGTGCCAGCAGCGGCCGGGACAGGAACTACAATGAGCAGTTCTTC. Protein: CASSGRDRNYNEQFF.

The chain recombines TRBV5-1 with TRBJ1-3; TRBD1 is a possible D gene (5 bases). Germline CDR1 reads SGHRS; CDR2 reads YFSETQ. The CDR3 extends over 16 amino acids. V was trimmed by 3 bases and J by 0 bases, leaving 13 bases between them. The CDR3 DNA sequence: TGCGCCAGCAGCTGGGCCACCAGGGACTCTGGAAACACCATATATTTT. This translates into CASSWATRDSGNTIYF.

The CDR3 nucleotides read TGTGCCAGCAGCTTATCGGCGAGAGGGGACGACTATGGCTACACCTTC. Its protein product is CASSLSARGDDYGYTF. The V and J genes are TRBV7-6 and TRBJ1-2, with D perhaps TRBD1 (5 bases). Per germline, CDR1 SGHVS and CDR2 FNYEAQ. The ends were cut back, 2 bases at V and 3 bases at J, with 16 bases in the middle. The CDR3 runs to 16 residues. Full variable domain (rest looked up from reference TRBV7-6 and TRBJ1-2): GAGVSQSPRYKVTKRGQDVALRCDPISGHVSLYWYRQALGQGPEFLTYFNYEAQQDKSGLPNDRFSAERPEGSISTLTIQRTEQRDSAMYRCASSLSARGDDYGYTFGSGTRLTVV.

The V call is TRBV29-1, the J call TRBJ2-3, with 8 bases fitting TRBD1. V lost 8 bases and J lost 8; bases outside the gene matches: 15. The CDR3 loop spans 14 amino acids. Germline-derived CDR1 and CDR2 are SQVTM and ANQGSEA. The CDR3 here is CSSAGGDYKLTQYF. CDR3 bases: TGCAGCTCCGCAGGGGGCGATTACAAGCTTACGCAGTATTTT.

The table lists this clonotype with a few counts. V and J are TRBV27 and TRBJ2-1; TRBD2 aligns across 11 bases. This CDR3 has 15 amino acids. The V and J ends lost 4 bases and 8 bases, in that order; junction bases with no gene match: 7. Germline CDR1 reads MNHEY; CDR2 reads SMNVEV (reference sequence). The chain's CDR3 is CASSYSGRAVDEQFF. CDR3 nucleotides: TGTGCCAGCAGTTATAGCGGGAGGGCCGTTGATGAGCAGTTCTTC.